This TCR beta chain is drawn from a study of blood T cell repertoires in COVID-19. Study as a whole: Sites across the United States, Italy and Spain contributed samples from acute and convalescent COVID-19.

Sequencing used immunoSEQ multiplex PCR; TCRdb keeps in-frame clones, though not all of them. Of about 260,000 clones listed, around 88% were seen once; the top ten hold approximately 1.2%. Germline loops: CDR1 MGHDK, CDR2 SYGVNS. Unmatched junction bases numbered 8, after V lost 8 bases and J lost 2 bases. The CDR3 has 15 amino acids. This TCR was recovered from a woman in her forties with acute COVID-19. Source material: PBMCs or T cells enriched from blood (not recorded which). The chain employs TRBV25-1 and TRBJ1-5, with 8 bases aligning to TRBD1. The CDR3 loop is CASGGQGMGNQPQHF. CDR3 nucleotide sequence: TGTGCCAGCGGAGGACAGGGAATGGGCAATCAGCCCCAGCATTTT.